These 7 T cell receptor beta chains were sequenced from one sample in a study of T cells in Graves' hyperthyroidism and ophthalmopathy. Amplification yielded TCR beta CDR3 regions, with RNA transcripts as the source. The TCR CDR3 first-round RT-PCR relied on the HTBI primer set. TCRdb ran MiXCR on the multiplex PCR reads and lists one entry per CDR3 protein. The sample lists about 350,000 distinct CDR3 sequences; approximately 19% were seen once. Sample: blood. These receptors originate from a woman aged 18 to 35 with Graves' hyperthyroidism.

V gene TRBV18 combines with J gene TRBJ1-1; TRBD1 is a possible D gene (5 bases). Germline assignment: CDR1 KGHSH and CDR2 LQKENI. This CDR3 region has 16 residues. V lost 2 bases and J lost 3, with 16 bases in between. The CDR3 coding sequence is TGTGCCAGCTCACCATGGGTGAGGGGTGAGTACACTGAAGCTTTCTTT. Its translation: CASSPWVRGEYTEAFF.

This clonotype was detected ten times or more. The V and J genes are TRBV12-3 or TRBV12-4 and TRBJ1-2; 7 nucleotides line up with TRBD1. The ends lost 6 bases at V and 3 bases at J; junction bases unmatched: 10. The CDR3 runs to 15 residues. The CDR3: CASRDNRGSDYGYTF. The CDR3 DNA is TGTGCCAGCAGGGACAACAGGGGTTCAGACTATGGCTACACCTTC.

This clonotype showed up many times. This chain joins TRBV6-1 and TRBJ1-2; 7 bases align to TRBD1. With 7 bases clipped from V and 2 bases from J, the junction kept 7 bases outside the gene matches. CDR1 and CDR2 (germline): MNHNS, SASEGT. This CDR3 contains 14 residues. For the CDR3, the DNA is TGTGCCAGCAAGAGACAGGGCCCGAACTATGGCTACACCTTC. It specifies CASKRQGPNYGYTF.

The chain carries TRBV5-1 and TRBJ1-6; possibly TRBD1 for D (5 bases). The CDR3 sequence is 15 residues long. Germline lookup yields CDR1 SGHRS and CDR2 YFSETQ. Trimming took 4 bases from V and 6 from J, leaving 14 bases between them. This CDR3 reads CASSLGVGGNSPLHF. For the CDR3, the DNA is TGCGCCAGCAGCCTGGGGGTAGGAGGTAATTCACCCCTCCACTTT.

This clonotype was counted ten times or more. V usage is TRBV2 and J usage is TRBJ2-7; TRBD1 might be the D (6 bases). CDR1 is SNHLY, CDR2 FYNNEI, per germline. With 8 bases removed from V and 5 bases from J, the gap between germline ends came to 13 bases. The CDR3 is 12 residues long. The CDR3 is CASVGGRNEQYF. The CDR3 DNA reads TGTGCCAGCGTAGGGGGACGGAACGAGCAGTACTTC. Combining the CDR3 with reference TRBV2 and TRBJ2-7 gives the whole variable domain EPEVTQTPSHQVTQMGQEVILRCVPISNHLYFYWYRQILGQKVEFLVSFYNNEISEKSEIFDDQFSVERPDGSNFTLKIRSTKLEDSAMYFCASVGGRNEQYFGPGTRLTVT.

Many counts were recorded for this clonotype. The chain uses TRBV9 and TRBJ1-5, with D unresolved. Germline CDR1 SGDLS, CDR2 YYNGEE. The CDR3 consists of 14 residues. The V end was cut by 4 bases, the J end by 2 bases, with 10 bases between. In DNA form, the CDR3 reads TGTGCCAGCAGCCCTGGGCCCGGCAATCAGCCCCAGCATTTT. Residues: CASSPGPGNQPQHF.

This clonotype occurred many times. This may come from a read error, since a much larger clone is one base off. V gene TRBV9 combines with J gene TRBJ2-7; 7 nucleotides align to TRBD1. CDR1 SGDLS and CDR2 YYNGEE come from the germline V gene. The CDR3 extends over 12 amino acids. The ends lost 4 bases at V and 5 bases at J; junction bases unmatched: 3. CDR3 nucleotides: TGTGCCAGCAGCCGCGACAGGGACGAGCAGTACTTC. Translating it yields CASSRDRDEQYF.